This TCR beta chain was obtained from a study of read filtering for tumor transcriptome and immune sequencing. This clonotype appeared many times. The target antigen is unknown. This likely stems from a read error, as it lies one base from a far larger clone. Study-wide findings and caveats: In IR-seq, single-read clonotypes were about 80% of clonotypes but about 3.5% of reads. Without single-read clonotypes, shared clonotype proportions correlated more between IR-seq and RNA-seq. Sorted CD138-negative bone marrow cells were not purified T cells. IR-seq captured clonotypes deeper and more reliably than RNA-seq.

From roughly 0.4 ug of RNA, a library with molecular barcoded alpha/delta and beta/gamma adaptors was made. TCRdb re-analysed the reads in MiXCR, keeping a single row per CDR3 protein. The profile shows 35,000 to 50,000 distinct CDR3 sequences, 12% of them singletons. The CDR3 is made up of 13 amino acids. With 4 bases removed from V and 6 bases from J, the gap between germline ends came to 12 bases. The gene calls are TRBV12-3 or TRBV12-4 and TRBJ1-2; D not resolved. The TCR sequence derives from a donor at least 40 years old with multiple myeloma. The sequenced material came from a population of CD138-negative cells sorted from bone marrow. CDR3: CASSSGGIHGYTF. The CDR3 DNA follows: TGTGCCAGCAGTTCCGGAGGGATCCATGGCTACACCTTC.